This entry is about one T cell receptor beta chain. Authors' analysis steps: Nucleated cell number was recorded as an estimate derived from reference gene primer amplification. Clones were sequenced by immunoSEQ multiplex PCR, and TCRdb holds only the in-frame ones, with some missing. V and J calls and clone size come straight from that table; D and trimming were deduced from the DNA. Of roughly 75,000 clones detected, roughly 70% appear once; the ten largest clones hold 2% to 3%. V lost 5 bases and J 1 base, leaving 6 bases between the germline ends. This CDR3 is built from 13 residues. Germline-derived CDR1 and CDR2 are SGHKS and YYEKEE (reference sequence). This sample is drawn from a study of blood T cell repertoires in COVID-19. At the level of the study: COVID-19 samples from acute and convalescent phases originated in the United States, Italy and Spain.

This sequence joins TRBV5-5 and TRBJ1-4; D perhaps matches TRBD1 (5 bases). Sequencing input: peripheral blood. This receptor was taken from a human donor with acute or convalescent COVID-19. The donor label of this sample is uncertain. CDR3 amino acids: CASRRGTNEKLFF. CDR3 DNA sequence: TGTGCCAGCAGAAGGGGAACTAATGAAAAACTGTTTTTT. Full variable domain (remainder filled in from reference TRBV5-5 and TRBJ1-4): DAGVTQSPTHLIKTRGQQVTLRCSPISGHKSVSWYQQVLGQGPQFIFQYYEKEERGRGNFPDRFSARQFPNYSSELNVNALLLGDSALYLCASRRGTNEKLFFGSGTQLSVL.